The rows below give T cell receptor beta chains drawn from one sample of a study of blood T cell repertoires in COVID-19. Assay: immunoSEQ multiplex PCR; the TCRdb copy retains only in-frame clones and omits some. The sample consists of under 150,000 clones, about three quarters of them appearing once. Sequencing was done on a sample of peripheral blood. Source of these receptors: a woman of 80 years or more with active or convalescent COVID-19. CDR3s include the opening cysteine and the closing phenylalanine or tryptophan. The D gene is left open where the match is weak. Expanded clones are given a class, and other clones once, few, many or no size at all.

>TRBJ2-7|TRBV7-9|.|.
TGTGCCAGCAGCTTTACAGACAGATCCTACGAGCAGTACTTC
CASSFTDRSYEQYF
>TRBJ2-7|TRBV5-1|once|.
TGCGCCAGCAGCTTCGGGACTCGCTTATACGAGCAGTACTTC
CASSFGTRLYEQYF
>TRBJ1-5|TRBV7-9|.|.
TGTGCCAGCAGCTCCTATAATCAGCCCCAGCATTTT
CASSSYNQPQHF
>TRBJ2-1|TRBV5-6|.|.
TGTGCCAGCAGCTTGCCCGGGGGGCTTAATAGGGAGCAGTTCTTC
CASSLPGGLNREQFF
>TRBJ1-6|TRBV4-1|.|.
TGCGCCAGCAGCCAATACGGTCAGCGAATCGATTCACCCCTCCACTTT
CASSQYGQRIDSPLHF
>TRBJ2-1|TRBV28|.|.
TGTGCCAGCAGTTTTCCGGGGAACAATGAGCAGTTCTTC
CASSFPGNNEQFF
>TRBJ1-3|TRBV9|.|TRBD1
TGTGCCAGCAGCCCGGGACAGGGGGCGCTTGGAAACACCATATATTTT
CASSPGQGALGNTIYF
>TRBJ2-3|TRBV4-1|.|TRBD2
TGCGCCAGCAGCCAATTAGAAGGGAGGGCAGATACGCAGTATTTT
CASSQLEGRADTQYF
>TRBJ2-7|TRBV27|once|TRBD1
TGTGCCAGCAGAGGGACAGTTAAGTACGAGCAGTACTTC
CASRGTVKYEQYF
>TRBJ2-7|TRBV2|.|TRBD2
TGTGCCAGCAGTCGGGGGGGATCCTACGAGCAGTACTTC
CASSRGGSYEQYF
>TRBJ1-1|TRBV10-2|.|.
TGCGCCAGCAATACAGGTGGATGGACTGAAGCTTTCTTT
CASNTGGWTEAFF
>TRBJ2-7|TRBV6-1|.|TRBD1
TGTGCCAGCAGTGATAAGCGTCAGGGACAGGGTTCCCACGAGCAGTACTTC
CASSDKRQGQGSHEQYF
>TRBJ1-3|TRBV3-1/TRBV3-2|.|.
TGTGCCAGCAGCCAAAGAGGCTCTGGAAACACCATATATTTT
CASSQRGSGNTIYF
>TRBJ1-6|TRBV4-1|once|.
TGCGCCAGCAGCCAAGAGGGGCGGGGGTGGAATTCACCCCTCCACTTT
CASSQEGRGWNSPLHF
>TRBJ1-1|TRBV5-8|.|.
TGTGCCAGCAGCCTGCCGGTCAGGGCAGACACTGAAGCTTTCTTT
CASSLPVRADTEAFF
>TRBJ2-5|TRBV19|.|TRBD1
TGTGCCAGTAGTCCTGGACAGGGAAGAGAGACCCAGTACTTC
CASSPGQGRETQYF
>TRBJ2-5|TRBV7-9|.|TRBD1
TGTGCCAGCAGCCTGTGGACAGGGGTAGAGACCCAGTACTTC
CASSLWTGVETQYF
>TRBJ1-5|TRBV30|few|.
TGTGCCTGGAGTCCCGGAGGAAATCAGCCCCAGCATTTT
CAWSPGGNQPQHF
>TRBJ2-7|TRBV5-6|.|.
TGTGCCAGCAGCTTGACAGGGACCTACGAGCAGTACTTC
CASSLTGTYEQYF
>TRBJ2-2|TRBV19|.|.
TGTGCCAGTAGTATAGGGGGGGGCCGGTACACCGGGGAGCTGTTTTTT
CASSIGGGRYTGELFF
>TRBJ1-1|TRBV11-2|.|.
TGTGCCAGCAGCTTACCCTTGAACACTGAAGCTTTCTTT
CASSLPLNTEAFF
>TRBJ1-1|TRBV5-1|.|.
TGCGCCAGCAGCCGGGACATAGAGAACACTGAAGCTTTCTTT
CASSRDIENTEAFF
>TRBJ1-5|TRBV3-1/TRBV3-2|.|TRBD1
TGTGCCAGCAGCCAAGGACAGGGGGTGGGTCAGCCCCAGCATTTT
CASSQGQGVGQPQHF
>TRBJ1-1|TRBV3-1/TRBV3-2|.|.
TGTGCCAGCAGCCCCTCAGGCGGGGGCGTTGAAGCTTTCTTT
CASSPSGGGVEAFF
>TRBJ1-5|TRBV19|.|TRBD1
TGTGCCAGTAGCCGGGACAGGGGGACCCCGCAGCATTTT
CASSRDRGTPQHF
>TRBJ2-5|TRBV3-1/TRBV3-2|few|TRBD2
TGTGCCAGCAGCCAAAGAAGAGCTAGCGGGGGACCCCAAGAGACCCAGTACTTC
CASSQRRASGGPQETQYF
>TRBJ1-6|TRBV9|.|.
TGTGCCAGCAGCGTAGCACCAGGGTTTGGTAATTCACCCCTCCACTTT
CASSVAPGFGNSPLHF
>TRBJ2-1|TRBV18|.|TRBD1
TGTGCCAGCTCACCACTATTATGGACAGGGGGCGCGAAAAATGAGCAGTTCTTC
CASSPLLWTGGAKNEQFF
>TRBJ1-1|TRBV30|.|.
TGTGCCTGGAGTGTACAGTACACTGAAGCTTTCTTT
CAWSVQYTEAFF
>TRBJ2-1|TRBV6-5|.|.
TGTGCCAGCAGTTACTCGCGCCAGGGTTATAACAATGAGCAGTTCTTC
CASSYSRQGYNNEQFF
>TRBJ1-2|TRBV30|.|.
TGTGCCTGGAGCCCAGGGTCAGTTGGCTACACCTTC
CAWSPGSVGYTF
>TRBJ2-3|TRBV7-9|.|TRBD2
TGTGCCAGCAGCTCAGCCGGGACTAGGTCAGATACGCAGTATTTT
CASSSAGTRSDTQYF
>TRBJ2-5|TRBV2|.|TRBD1
TGTGCCAGCCTGCACAGGGGAAGTAGGCAAGAGACCCAGTACTTC
CASLHRGSRQETQYF
>TRBJ1-5|TRBV30|.|.
TGTGCCTGGAACAGGGGCAATCAGCCCCAGCATTTT
CAWNRGNQPQHF
>TRBJ1-2|TRBV19|.|.
TGTGCCAGTCAAACGGACGTTGTTACGGGAGGCTACACCTTT
CASQTDVVTGGYTF
>TRBJ2-5|TRBV20-1|few|TRBD2
TGCAGTGCTAGTAAGGATAGCGGGACTAAAGAGACCCAGTACTTC
CSASKDSGTKETQYF
>TRBJ2-2|TRBV18|.|TRBD2
TGTGCCAGCTCGCCGCGGGGGGTCGCGAACACCGGGGAGCTGTTTTTT
CASSPRGVANTGELFF
>TRBJ2-7|TRBV6-2/TRBV6-3|.|.
TGTGCCAGCAGTTACCTGTTCTACGAGCAGTACTTC
CASSYLFYEQYF
>TRBJ2-3|TRBV28|.|TRBD2
TGTGCCAGCAGTTTAGGTAGCGGGGGGGGTATATTTAGCACAGATACGCAGTATTTT
CASSLGSGGGIFSTDTQYF
>TRBJ2-1|TRBV3-1/TRBV3-2|.|TRBD2
TGTGCCAGCAGCCAAGGGGCGACTAGCGGGTTAAATGAGCAGTTCTTC
CASSQGATSGLNEQFF
>TRBJ2-2|TRBV19|.|TRBD2
TGTGCCAGTCTCCAGCGGGGAGACACCGGGGAGCTGTTTTTT
CASLQRGDTGELFF
>TRBJ2-1|TRBV27|.|.
TGTGCCAGCAGTTTTTGGCTGGGAGGAGGAAATGAGCAGTTCTTC
CASSFWLGGGNEQFF
>TRBJ2-7|TRBV11-1|.|TRBD1
TGTGCCAGCAGTTCCGGGACAGGGGGTACCTACGAGCAGTACTTC
CASSSGTGGTYEQYF
>TRBJ1-2|TRBV28|.|TRBD1
TGTGCCAGCAGTTTCATCCCGGGACAGATGGAATATGGCTACACCTTC
CASSFIPGQMEYGYTF
>TRBJ1-2|TRBV4-3|medium-sized|TRBD1
TGCGCCAGCAGCCAGGTCAGGGGGACTGGCTACACCTTC
CASSQVRGTGYTF
>TRBJ1-2|TRBV6-1|.|TRBD1
TGTGCCAGCAGTCCCCAGGGGGCCGAGAGAGGCTACACCTTC
CASSPQGAERGYTF
>TRBJ2-7|TRBV7-8|.|TRBD1
TGTGCCAGCAGCTTTGCCGGGACAGGGGGCGAGCAGTACTTC
CASSFAGTGGEQYF
>TRBJ2-1|TRBV7-2|.|TRBD1
TGTGCCAGCAGAGGACAGGGTACCTACAATGAGCAGTTCTTC
CASRGQGTYNEQFF
>TRBJ2-1|TRBV24-1|.|.
TGTGCCACCAGTGACCCGGGACACTCTGGGAATGAGCAGTTCTTC
CATSDPGHSGNEQFF
>TRBJ2-7|TRBV29-1|.|.
TGCAGCGCACGGTGGCAGGGGGGCGGGGAGCAGTACTTC
CSARWQGGGEQYF
>TRBJ1-3|TRBV6-1|.|TRBD1
TGTGCCAGCAGTGAGACAGGGTCTGGAAACACCATATATTTT
CASSETGSGNTIYF
>TRBJ2-5|TRBV6-2/TRBV6-3|few|.
TGTGCCAGCAGTTACCTGCCGCCCCCTCCTAAGGAGACCCAGTACTTC
CASSYLPPPPKETQYF
>TRBJ2-1|TRBV5-4|many|TRBD1
TGTGCCAGCAGCCTTCCCGGAGACAGGGGTTGGAATGAGCAGTTCTTC
CASSLPGDRGWNEQFF
>TRBJ1-3|TRBV14|.|.
TGTGCCAGCAGCCAAGTCCGAGGTGGAAACACCATATATTTT
CASSQVRGGNTIYF